This T cell receptor (beta chain) was observed in a study of T cell repertoires in cytomegalovirus infection. Whole-study context: As its CMV epitopes, the study selected recently identified HLA-C-restricted and well-studied HLA-B-restricted targets. It was the public TCR beta signatures that indicated both CMV infection and matching HLA type. Whole-study results and caveats: The ex vivo response showed dominance by HLA-C-restricted CMV-specific TCR beta clonotypes. CMV carriers with the relevant HLA were identified by cumulative public TCR beta family frequency.

Details on this clonotype: Its antigen is not known.

In germline, CDR1 is MNHEY, CDR2 SVGEGT. CDR3 length equals 12 residues. Trimming took 6 bases from V and 4 from J, leaving 9 bases between them. Each CDR3 protein is one row after TCRdb ran MiXCR on the reads. The sample has about 890,000 distinct CDR3 sequences, around 30% seen once. Sample: cultured CD8+ T cells from PBMCs, taken from culture after CMV antigen stimulation. V is TRBV6-2 or TRBV6-3 and J is TRBJ1-2, with D maybe TRBD1 (5 bases). This clonotype originated in a human donor in good health (CMV status not recorded). Some clones in this sample may be carry-over from other donors' samples. The CDR3 nucleotides are TGTGCCAGCAGCTGGACAACCTATGGCTACACCTTC. This gives the protein CASSWTTYGYTF.